These 30 T cell receptor beta chains originate from one sample sequenced in a study of T-cell memory formation after mild COVID-19. TCRdb ran MiXCR on the 5' RACE reads and lists one entry per CDR3 protein. Among around 120,000 distinct CDR3 sequences listed, approximately 15% were seen once. Specimen: PBMCs or a T cell subset sorted from them (not recorded which). These receptor sequences come from an adult woman who had mild COVID-19 (a few samples of this study predate the infection). Cell type and time point are not known.

The chain is built from TRBV5-1 and TRBJ2-3, with 9 bases that match TRBD1. J lost 1 base, V lost 3 bases, and 9 bases had no gene match. Per germline, CDR1 SGHRS and CDR2 YFSETQ. This CDR3 spans 17 amino acids. CDR3 protein: CASSSHTGGLGTDTQYF. The CDR3 nucleotides are TGCGCCAGCAGCTCGCACACAGGGGGCCTCGGCACAGATACGCAGTATTTT.

This clonotype has more than one count but fewer than ten. This chain uses TRBV3-1 with TRBJ2-7, with TRBD1 as a possible D gene (6 bases). The CDR3 loop spans 15 amino acids. V lost 0 bases and J 0 bases, leaving 9 bases between the germline ends. Germline lookup yields CDR1 LGHDT and CDR2 YNNKEL (reference sequence). CDR3 amino acids: CASSQDPGDSYEQYF. CDR3 DNA: TGTGCCAGCAGCCAAGATCCAGGGGACTCCTACGAGCAGTACTTC.

The chain has TRBV7-9 and TRBJ1-6; 8 bases are a match to TRBD1. J gave up 7 bases and V 5 bases, and 7 bases lay outside the gene matches. Germline V CDR1 and CDR2: SEHNR, FQNEAQ (reference sequence). The CDR3 consists of 15 residues. CDR3 residues: CASSPNGQGNSPLHF. CDR3 in DNA: TGTGCCAGCAGCCCGAATGGACAGGGAAATTCACCCCTCCACTTT.

Concerning this clonotype: A read error may account for a junction end that differs from germline. The chain recombines TRBV10-3 with TRBJ2-1, with 7 bases matching TRBD2. CDR1 is ENHRY, CDR2 SYGVKD, per germline. There are 12 residues in the CDR3. CDR3 sequence: CAISEGGLSWLF. DNA of the CDR3: TGTGCCATCAGTGAGGGGGGACTAAGCTGGCTCTTC.

This chain uses TRBV6-2 or TRBV6-3 with TRBJ2-7, with D possibly matching TRBD2 (6 bases). Per the germline V gene, CDR1 is MNHEY and CDR2 is SVGEGT. The CDR3 loop spans 14 amino acids. The ends were cut back, 2 bases at V and 6 bases at J, with 14 bases in the middle. The CDR3 is CASSYRAGSLEQYF. CDR3 sequence (DNA): TGTGCCAGCAGTTACCGCGCGGGGTCCCTCGAGCAGTACTTC.

A few counts support this clonotype. The chain links TRBV12-3 or TRBV12-4 to TRBJ2-3; 13 bases align to TRBD2. The CDR3 consists of 18 residues. Losses at the gene ends were 6 bases for V and 1 base for J; bases not matched to a gene: 10. For the CDR3, the DNA is TGTGCCAGCAGCTCACTAGCGGGAGGGCCTTGGGGCACAGATACGCAGTATTTT. The encoded protein is CASSSLAGGPWGTDTQYF.

This clonotype was recorded a few times. The CDR3 protein is CASSPRPGANVLTF. CDR3 in DNA: TGTGCCAGCAGCCCACGGCCCGGGGCCAACGTCCTGACTTTC. The chain uses TRBV7-2 and TRBJ2-6, with D unresolved. Germline assignment: CDR1 SGHTA and CDR2 FQGNSA. Trimming took off 5 bases at V and 4 bases at J, with 9 bases between the two ends. The CDR3 spans 14 residues.

The chain recombines TRBV9 with TRBJ1-4; D is uncertain. The CDR3 extends over 13 amino acids. CDR1 is SGDLS, CDR2 YYNGEE, per germline. V was clipped by 4 bases and J by 5 bases, with 9 bases between them. The CDR3 loop reads CASSTRPNEKLFF. The DNA of the CDR3 is TGTGCCAGCAGCACTCGACCCAATGAAAAACTGTTTTTT.

This clonotype was counted only a few times. The gene calls are TRBV29-1 and TRBJ1-2; TRBD1 might be the D (5 bases). The CDR3 covers 13 residues. Germline lookup yields CDR1 SQVTM and CDR2 ANQGSEA. V was pared by 2 bases and J by 4 bases, with 11 bases between. Here the CDR3 reads CSVERSGSYGYTF. The CDR3 DNA is TGCAGCGTTGAACGGTCAGGGTCCTATGGCTACACCTTC.

The chain joins TRBV4-3 to TRBJ2-1; D call uncertain. Trimming took off 3 bases at V and 6 bases at J, with 18 bases between the two ends. The CDR3 spans 16 residues. Germline CDR1 reads LGHNA; CDR2 reads YSLEER. The CDR3 DNA reads as TGCGCCAGCAGCCAGGACGTCGGGTCCTTTGGCAATGAGCAGTTCTTC. Amino acids: CASSQDVGSFGNEQFF.

This clonotype occurred a few times. The chain links TRBV4-1 to TRBJ1-2; maybe TRBD1 (6 bases). Trimming cost V 0 bases and J 9 bases, with 20 bases left between them. The germline V gene has CDR1 MGHRA and CDR2 YSYEKL. CDR3 size: 16 residues. The chain's CDR3 is CASSQEAHRAGLSYTF. The DNA of the CDR3 is TGCGCCAGCAGCCAAGAAGCGCACAGGGCAGGGTTAAGCTACACCTTC.

The sample holds a few counts of this clonotype. The chain has TRBV6-5 and TRBJ1-1, with a possible D match to TRBD1 (6 bases). Per germline, CDR1 MNHEY and CDR2 SVGAGI. Trimming stripped 4 bases from V and 8 bases from J, with 14 bases between. The CDR3 consists of 13 residues. CDR3 sequence: CASSSGTPEEAFF. CDR3 bases: TGTGCCAGCAGTTCCGGGACACCCGAGGAAGCTTTCTTT.

This chain joins TRBV7-6 and TRBJ2-1; possibly TRBD2 for D (5 bases). In germline, CDR1 is SGHVS, CDR2 FNYEAQ. V lost 5 bases to trimming and J lost 0 bases, with 11 bases between them. The CDR3 has 15 residues. CDR3 sequence (DNA): TGTGCCAGCAGCCCCGGAGGCCCCTCCTACAATGAGCAGTTCTTC. Translated, it gives CASSPGGPSYNEQFF. The full variable domain, rest sourced from reference TRBV7-6 and TRBJ2-1, is GAGVSQSPRYKVTKRGQDVALRCDPISGHVSLYWYRQALGQGPEFLTYFNYEAQQDKSGLPNDRFSAERPEGSISTLTIQRTEQRDSAMYRCASSPGGPSYNEQFFGPGTRLTVL.

The chain combines TRBV7-9 with TRBJ2-5; D gene ambiguous. The V and J ends lost 5 bases and 5 bases respectively, with 12 bases between them. Germline assignment: CDR1 SEHNR and CDR2 FQNEAQ (reference sequence). This CDR3 has 13 residues. CDR3 nucleotide sequence: TGTGCCAGCAGCCCCCGGGTCGCGGAGACCCAGTACTTC. Translated: CASSPRVAETQYF.

This clonotype was found a few times. The genes are TRBV9 and TRBJ2-7; 11 nucleotides match TRBD2. J gave up 6 bases and V 3 bases, and 5 bases lay outside the gene matches. The CDR3 extends over 14 amino acids. Germline CDR1 is SGDLS and CDR2 is YYNGEE. CDR3 DNA: TGTGCCAGCAGCGAGACTAGCGGGGACATCGAGCAGTACTTC. Translating it yields CASSETSGDIEQYF. Based on the CDR3 plus reference TRBV9 and TRBJ2-7, the full variable domain is DSGVTQTPKHLITATGQRVTLRCSPRSGDLSVYWYQQSLDQGLQFLIQYYNGEERAKGNILERFSAQQFPDLHSELNLSSLELGDSALYFCASSETSGDIEQYFGPGTRLTVT.

The chain is built from TRBV29-1 and TRBJ1-1; 7 positions agree with TRBD1. The CDR3 totals 12 residues. Germline V gene lookup returns CDR1 SQVTM and CDR2 ANQGSEA. Unmatched junction bases numbered 2, after V lost 3 bases and J lost 4 bases. CDR3 nucleotides: TGCAGCGTTGACAGGGGGGGCACTGAAGCTTTCTTT. Its translation: CSVDRGGTEAFF.

The chain combines TRBV5-6 with TRBJ2-7; D is uncertain. V was trimmed by 6 bases and J by 5 bases, leaving 12 bases between them. The CDR3 has 12 amino acids. Germline lookup yields CDR1 SGHDT and CDR2 YYEEEE. CDR3 sequence: CASKRTENEQYF. The CDR3 DNA reads TGTGCCAGCAAGAGGACCGAAAACGAGCAGTACTTC.

The V and J genes are TRBV2 and TRBJ2-7; D not resolved. V was pared by 4 bases and J by 2 bases, with 9 bases between. Germline V gives CDR1 SNHLY, CDR2 FYNNEI. This CDR3 has 13 residues. The CDR3 DNA reads TGTGCCAGCAGTGCCGGGCCACCCTACGAGCAGTACTTC. It encodes CASSAGPPYEQYF. The whole variable domain, filled in from reference TRBV2 and TRBJ2-7, reads EPEVTQTPSHQVTQMGQEVILRCVPISNHLYFYWYRQILGQKVEFLVSFYNNEISEKSEIFDDQFSVERPDGSNFTLKIRSTKLEDSAMYFCASSAGPPYEQYFGPGTRLTVT.

This chain links TRBV6-2 or TRBV6-3 with TRBJ2-7, with D possibly matching TRBD2 (6 bases). This CDR3 contains 15 residues. Looked up from germline, CDR1 is MNHEY and CDR2 is SVGEGT. V lost 0 bases and J 3 bases, leaving 12 bases between the germline ends. CDR3: CASSYSGTPLYEQYF. CDR3 DNA sequence: TGTGCCAGCAGTTACTCCGGGACTCCCCTCTACGAGCAGTACTTC.

The V and J genes are TRBV14 and TRBJ2-7; no firm D call. V gave up 0 bases and J gave up 5 bases, with 8 bases separating them. The V gene's germline CDR1 is SGHDN and CDR2 FVKESK. This CDR3 is built from 13 residues. CDR3 protein: CASSQDIQDEQYF. The CDR3 nucleotides are TGTGCCAGCAGCCAAGATATCCAAGACGAGCAGTACTTC.

This clonotype was detected only a few times. The chain couples TRBV20-1 to TRBJ1-1, with 7 bases aligning to TRBD1. After removal of 3 bases from V and 1 base from J, the junction contained 5 bases not matched to a gene. CDR3 length equals 14 residues. Per germline, CDR1 DFQATT and CDR2 SNEGSKA (reference sequence). CDR3 protein: CSASPGTANTEAFF. For the CDR3, the DNA is TGCAGTGCTAGCCCCGGGACAGCGAACACTGAAGCTTTCTTT.

This clonotype was counted only a few times. The V gene is TRBV25-1, the J gene TRBJ1-2; possibly TRBD1 for D (5 bases). Trimming shortened V by 3 bases and J by 13 bases, and 15 bases separated the two germline ends. The CDR3 loop spans 12 amino acids. Germline CDR1 MGHDK, CDR2 SYGVNS. The CDR3 here is CASSDHRDFPTF. CDR3 coding DNA: TGTGCCAGCAGTGACCACCGGGACTTCCCCACCTTC.

A few counts support this clonotype. The rearrangement uses TRBV29-1 and TRBJ2-1; perhaps D is TRBD1 or TRBD2 (5 bases each). The germline V gene has CDR1 SQVTM and CDR2 ANQGSEA. This CDR3 has 9 residues. The V and J ends lost 8 bases and 14 bases respectively, with 13 bases between them. The CDR3 loop reads CSLYRDEFF. The DNA for the CDR3 is TGCAGCTTATACCGGGACGAGTTCTTC.

The J gene is TRBJ2-1, the V gene TRBV27; 8 positions agree with TRBD2. From germline, CDR1 is MNHEY and CDR2 SMNVEV (reference sequence). This CDR3 has 15 amino acids. V lost 5 bases, J lost 5 bases, and 8 bases stayed unmatched. CDR3 coding DNA: TGTGCCAGCAGTCCCTCCGGGAGGGCCGACAATGAGCAGTTCTTC. Its protein is CASSPSGRADNEQFF.

This clonotype was observed many times. The chain is built from TRBV12-3 or TRBV12-4 and TRBJ2-6, with no clear D. The length of the CDR3 is 17 residues. Trimming took 2 bases from V and 1 from J, leaving 12 bases between them. This CDR3 reads CASSLQSMSSGANVLTF. The CDR3 nucleotides read TGTGCCAGCAGTTTACAGAGTATGAGTTCTGGGGCCAACGTCCTGACTTTC.

The chain employs TRBV13 and TRBJ2-5; 7 nucleotides match TRBD1. CDR1 PRHDT and CDR2 FYEKMQ come from the germline V gene (reference sequence). The length of the CDR3 is 14 residues. V lost 5 bases and J lost 3; bases outside the gene matches: 6. CDR3 bases: TGTGCCAGCAGCCATAACAGGGGAAAAGAGACCCAGTACTTC. It specifies CASSHNRGKETQYF.

The rearrangement links TRBV6-5 to TRBJ1-2; no clear D. CDR3 size: 14 residues. CDR1 and CDR2 (germline): MNHEY, SVGAGI. Trimming left V 2 bases short and J 4 bases short, with 11 bases between. CDR3 in amino acids: CASSYRPHLYGYTF. In nucleotides, the CDR3 is TGTGCCAGCAGTTACCGTCCCCACCTCTATGGCTACACCTTC.

The chain recombines TRBV7-9 with TRBJ2-3; D might be TRBD1 or TRBD2, each matching 6 bases. Trimming left V 5 bases short and J 12 bases short, with 18 bases between. From germline, CDR1 is SEHNR and CDR2 FQNEAQ (reference sequence). This CDR3 has 13 amino acids. The CDR3 sequence: CASSPKGGHLQYF. The CDR3 nucleotides read TGTGCCAGCAGCCCAAAGGGGGGACACCTCCAGTATTTT.

This clonotype was counted only a few times. The chain carries TRBV3-1 and TRBJ2-2, with TRBD1 identical over 9 bases. This CDR3 contains 14 residues. Germline trimming cut 4 bases from V and 5 bases from J; bases unmatched to any gene: 2. The germline gives CDR1 LGHDT, CDR2 YNNKEL (reference sequence). CDR3 coding DNA: TGTGCCAGCAGCCGGGACAGGGTTACCGGGGAGCTGTTTTTT. Amino acids: CASSRDRVTGELFF.

This clonotype turned up a few times. This chain links TRBV5-1 with TRBJ1-6, with D possibly matching TRBD1 (6 bases). There are 14 residues in the CDR3. V shed 3 bases and J shed 10 bases, with 14 bases lying between them. Germline V gene lookup returns CDR1 SGHRS and CDR2 YFSETQ. The CDR3 region is CASSSPDRESPLHF. In nucleotides, the CDR3 is TGCGCCAGCAGCTCTCCGGACAGAGAATCACCCCTCCACTTT. Combining the CDR3 with reference TRBV5-1 and TRBJ1-6 gives the whole variable domain KAGVTQTPRYLIKTRGQQVTLSCSPISGHRSVSWYQQTPGQGLQFLFEYFSETQRNKGNFPGRFSGRQFSNSRSEMNVSTLELGDSALYLCASSSPDRESPLHFGNGTRLTVT.